A selection of T cell receptor beta chains follows, all from one sample in a study of regulatory T cells in long-lasting Graves disease. One entry per CDR3 protein results from TCRdb running MiXCR on the multiplex PCR reads. The repertoire holds roughly 450,000 distinct CDR3 sequences, roughly 20% seen once, with 6.5% to 10% in the top ten. The sequencing here drew on peripheral blood mononuclear cells (PBMCs), taken when the disease was refractory, from a patient treated with antithyroid drugs. The receptor source for this set is a female donor with Graves disease. CDR3s include the opening cysteine and the closing phenylalanine or tryptophan. Each record gives: V gene, D gene, J gene, clone size, CDR3 protein, CDR3 DNA. D genes are given only for firm matches. Part of the rows lack a size; the others show once, few, many or a class for expanded clones.

v_gene: TRBV24-1
d_gene: TRBD1
j_gene: TRBJ2-5
abundance: many
CDR3aa: CATSDPGQGAETQYF
CDR3nt: TGTGCCACCAGTGATCCGGGACAGGGAGCAGAGACCCAGTACTTC

v_gene: TRBV28
d_gene: TRBD2
j_gene: TRBJ2-1
abundance: few
CDR3aa: CASRTSGLHYNEQFF
CDR3nt: TGTGCCAGCAGGACTAGCGGGCTCCACTACAATGAGCAGTTCTTC

v_gene: TRBV30
d_gene: NA
j_gene: TRBJ1-2
abundance: few
CDR3aa: CAWSVLRGYTF
CDR3nt: TGTGCCTGGAGTGTACTGAGAGGCTACACCTTC

v_gene: TRBV7-8
d_gene: NA
j_gene: TRBJ2-5
abundance: many
CDR3aa: CASSLPGDKRTQYF
CDR3nt: TGTGCCAGCAGCTTACCTGGTGACAAGAGAACCCAGTACTTC

v_gene: TRBV2
d_gene: TRBD2
j_gene: TRBJ2-5
abundance: NA
CDR3aa: CASRREVRLAGARETQYF
CDR3nt: TGTGCCAGCCGTCGAGAGGTTAGATTAGCGGGAGCAAGAGAGACCCAGTACTTC

v_gene: TRBV28
d_gene: NA
j_gene: TRBJ2-5
abundance: many
CDR3aa: CASSFLGAPQYF
CDR3nt: TGTGCCAGCAGTTTTTTGGGGGCCCCCCAGTACTTC

v_gene: TRBV4-1
d_gene: NA
j_gene: TRBJ2-7
abundance: NA
CDR3aa: CASSQRRGTYEQYF
CDR3nt: TGCGCCAGCAGCCAAAGAAGGGGGACCTACGAGCAGTACTTC

v_gene: TRBV12-3/TRBV12-4
d_gene: TRBD2
j_gene: TRBJ2-2
abundance: many
CDR3aa: CASSFLGLDSGELFF
CDR3nt: TGTGCCAGCAGTTTCTTGGGACTAGATTCCGGGGAGCTGTTTTTT

v_gene: TRBV3-1
d_gene: NA
j_gene: TRBJ2-7
abundance: many
CDR3aa: CASSQGIRLQYEQYF
CDR3nt: TGTGCCAGCAGCCAAGGGATACGTCTCCAGTACGAGCAGTACTTC

v_gene: TRBV7-2
d_gene: TRBD2
j_gene: TRBJ2-7
abundance: many
CDR3aa: CASQSVAGGLYEQYF
CDR3nt: TGTGCCAGCCAGAGCGTAGCGGGAGGGCTGTACGAGCAGTACTTC

v_gene: TRBV28
d_gene: NA
j_gene: TRBJ2-1
abundance: NA
CDR3aa: CASSFSDKGPSYNEQFF
CDR3nt: TGTGCCAGCAGTTTCTCGGACAAGGGTCCCTCCTACAATGAGCAGTTCTTC

v_gene: TRBV7-2
d_gene: NA
j_gene: TRBJ1-2
abundance: many
CDR3aa: CASSLATDYGYTF
CDR3nt: TGTGCCAGCAGCTTAGCGACAGACTATGGCTACACCTTC

v_gene: TRBV30
d_gene: NA
j_gene: TRBJ2-7
abundance: few
CDR3aa: CACQKSVAASYEQYF
CDR3nt: TGTGCCTGCCAAAAGTCGGTAGCGGCTTCCTACGAGCAGTACTTC

v_gene: TRBV11-2
d_gene: NA
j_gene: TRBJ1-5
abundance: many
CDR3aa: CASSLELGDQPQHF
CDR3nt: TGTGCCAGCAGCTTAGAGTTGGGGGACCAGCCCCAGCATTTT

v_gene: TRBV6-2/TRBV6-3
d_gene: NA
j_gene: TRBJ2-7
abundance: NA
CDR3aa: CASAGTRRYEQYF
CDR3nt: TGTGCCAGCGCCGGGACAAGACGCTACGAGCAGTACTTC